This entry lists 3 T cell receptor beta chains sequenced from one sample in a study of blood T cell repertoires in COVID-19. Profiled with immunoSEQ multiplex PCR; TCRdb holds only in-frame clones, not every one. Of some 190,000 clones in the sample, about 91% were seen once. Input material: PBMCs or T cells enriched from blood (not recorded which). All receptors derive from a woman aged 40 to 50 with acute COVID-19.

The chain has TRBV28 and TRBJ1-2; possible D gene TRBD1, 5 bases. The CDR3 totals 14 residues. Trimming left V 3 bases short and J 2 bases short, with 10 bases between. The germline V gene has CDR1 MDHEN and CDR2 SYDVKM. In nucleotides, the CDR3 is TGTGCCAGCAGTTTGTCTGCAGGGAACTATGGCTACACCTTC. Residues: CASSLSAGNYGYTF.

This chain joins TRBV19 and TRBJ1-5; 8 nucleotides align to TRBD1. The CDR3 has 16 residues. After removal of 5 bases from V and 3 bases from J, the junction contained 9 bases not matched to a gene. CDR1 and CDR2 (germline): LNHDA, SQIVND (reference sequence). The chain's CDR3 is CASSADDRGYNQPQHF. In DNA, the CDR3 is TGTGCCAGTAGTGCCGATGACAGGGGCTACAATCAGCCCCAGCATTTT.

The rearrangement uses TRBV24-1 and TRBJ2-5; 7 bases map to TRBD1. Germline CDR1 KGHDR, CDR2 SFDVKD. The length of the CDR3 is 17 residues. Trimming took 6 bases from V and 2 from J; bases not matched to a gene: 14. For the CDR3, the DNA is TGTGCCACCAGTTTTTTTCCCCCGGGACAGTCACAAGAGACCCAGTACTTC. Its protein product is CATSFFPPGQSQETQYF.